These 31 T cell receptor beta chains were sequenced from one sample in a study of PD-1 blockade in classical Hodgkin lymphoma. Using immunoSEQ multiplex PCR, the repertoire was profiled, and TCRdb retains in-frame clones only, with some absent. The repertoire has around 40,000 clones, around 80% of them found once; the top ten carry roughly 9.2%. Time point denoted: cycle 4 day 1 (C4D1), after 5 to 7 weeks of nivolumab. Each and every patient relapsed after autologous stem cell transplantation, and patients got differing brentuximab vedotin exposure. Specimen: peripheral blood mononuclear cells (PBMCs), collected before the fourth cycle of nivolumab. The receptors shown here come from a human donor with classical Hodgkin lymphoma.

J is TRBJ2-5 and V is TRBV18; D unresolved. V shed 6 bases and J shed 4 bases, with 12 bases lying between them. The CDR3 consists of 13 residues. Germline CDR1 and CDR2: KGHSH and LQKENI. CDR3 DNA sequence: TGTGCCAGCTCGCCAGAATCGAGAGAGACCCAGTACTTC. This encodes CASSPESRETQYF.

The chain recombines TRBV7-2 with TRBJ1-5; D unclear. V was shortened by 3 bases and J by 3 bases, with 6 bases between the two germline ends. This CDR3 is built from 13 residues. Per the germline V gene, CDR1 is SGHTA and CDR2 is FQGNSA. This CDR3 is CASSFNTNQPQHF. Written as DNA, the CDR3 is TGTGCCAGCAGCTTTAACACCAATCAGCCCCAGCATTTT.

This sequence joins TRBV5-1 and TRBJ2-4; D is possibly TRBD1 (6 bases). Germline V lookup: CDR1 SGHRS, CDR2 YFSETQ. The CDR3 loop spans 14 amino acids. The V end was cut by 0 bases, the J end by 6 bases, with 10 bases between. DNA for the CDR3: TGCGCCAGCAGCTTGGACACAGGGCTAAACATTCAGTACTTC. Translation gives CASSLDTGLNIQYF. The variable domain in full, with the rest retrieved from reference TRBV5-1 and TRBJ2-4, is KAGVTQTPRYLIKTRGQQVTLSCSPISGHRSVSWYQQTPGQGLQFLFEYFSETQRNKGNFPGRFSGRQFSNSRSEMNVSTLELGDSALYLCASSLDTGLNIQYFGAGTRLSVL.

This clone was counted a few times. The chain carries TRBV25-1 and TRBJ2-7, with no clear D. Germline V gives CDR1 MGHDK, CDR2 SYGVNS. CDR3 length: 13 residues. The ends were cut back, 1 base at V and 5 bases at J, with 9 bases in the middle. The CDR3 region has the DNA TGTGCCAGCAGTGAATTTGCCCCGGACGAGCAGTACTTC. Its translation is CASSEFAPDEQYF.

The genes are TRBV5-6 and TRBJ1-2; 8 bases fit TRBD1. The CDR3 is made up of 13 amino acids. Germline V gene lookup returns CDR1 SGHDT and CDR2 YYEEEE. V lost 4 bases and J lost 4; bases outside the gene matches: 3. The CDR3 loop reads CASSQGAGYGYTF. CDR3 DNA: TGTGCCAGCAGCCAGGGGGCCGGCTATGGCTACACCTTC.

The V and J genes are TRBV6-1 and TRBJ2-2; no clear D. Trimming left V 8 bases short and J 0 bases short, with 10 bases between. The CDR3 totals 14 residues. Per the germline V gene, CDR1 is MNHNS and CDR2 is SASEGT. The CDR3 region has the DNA TGTGCCAGCGCCTCGGGCCCGAACACCGGGGAGCTGTTTTTT. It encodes CASASGPNTGELFF.

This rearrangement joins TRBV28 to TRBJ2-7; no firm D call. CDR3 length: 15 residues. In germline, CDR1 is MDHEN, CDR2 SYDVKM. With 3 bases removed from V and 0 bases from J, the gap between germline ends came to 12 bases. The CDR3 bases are TGTGCCAGCAGTTTGCTGCAGCACAGCTCCTACGAGCAGTACTTC. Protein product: CASSLLQHSSYEQYF.

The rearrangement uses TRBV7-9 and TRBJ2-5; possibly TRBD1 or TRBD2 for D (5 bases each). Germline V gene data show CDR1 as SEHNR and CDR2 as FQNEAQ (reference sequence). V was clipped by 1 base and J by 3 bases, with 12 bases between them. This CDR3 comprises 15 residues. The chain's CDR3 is CASSLVKGTKETQYF. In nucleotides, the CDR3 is TGTGCCAGCAGCTTAGTTAAAGGGACCAAAGAGACCCAGTACTTC.

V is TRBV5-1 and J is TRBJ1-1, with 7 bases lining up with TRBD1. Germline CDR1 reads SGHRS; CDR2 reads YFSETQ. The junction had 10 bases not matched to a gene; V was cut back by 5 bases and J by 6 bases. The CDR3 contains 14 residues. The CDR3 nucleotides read TGCGCCAGCAGGTATATAGACAGGGCCCCTGAAGCTTTCTTT. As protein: CASRYIDRAPEAFF.

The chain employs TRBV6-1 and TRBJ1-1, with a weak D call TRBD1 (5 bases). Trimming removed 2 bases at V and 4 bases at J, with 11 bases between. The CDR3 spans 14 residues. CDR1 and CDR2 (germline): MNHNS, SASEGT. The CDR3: CASSERGSFTEAFF. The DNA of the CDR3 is TGTGCCAGCAGTGAAAGGGGCAGTTTCACTGAAGCTTTCTTT.

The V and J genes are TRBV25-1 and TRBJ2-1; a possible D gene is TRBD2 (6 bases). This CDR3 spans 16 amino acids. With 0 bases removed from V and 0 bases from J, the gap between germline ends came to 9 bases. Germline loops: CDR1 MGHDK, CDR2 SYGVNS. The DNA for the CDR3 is TGTGCCAGCAGTGAATATGGGACTCGCTCCTACAATGAGCAGTTCTTC. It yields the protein CASSEYGTRSYNEQFF.

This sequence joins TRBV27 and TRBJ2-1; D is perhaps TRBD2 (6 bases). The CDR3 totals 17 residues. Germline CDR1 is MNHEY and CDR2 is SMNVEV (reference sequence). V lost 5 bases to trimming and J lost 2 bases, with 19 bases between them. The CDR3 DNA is TGTGCCAGCAGTAAACCAAGGGCGGGAAACCCCTACAATGAGCAGTTCTTC. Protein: CASSKPRAGNPYNEQFF.

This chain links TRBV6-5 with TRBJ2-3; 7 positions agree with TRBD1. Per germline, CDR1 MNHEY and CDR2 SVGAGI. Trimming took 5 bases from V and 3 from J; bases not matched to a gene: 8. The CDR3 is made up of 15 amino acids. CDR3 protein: CASSRTGTWTDTQYF. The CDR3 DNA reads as TGTGCCAGCAGTAGGACAGGCACTTGGACAGATACGCAGTATTTT.

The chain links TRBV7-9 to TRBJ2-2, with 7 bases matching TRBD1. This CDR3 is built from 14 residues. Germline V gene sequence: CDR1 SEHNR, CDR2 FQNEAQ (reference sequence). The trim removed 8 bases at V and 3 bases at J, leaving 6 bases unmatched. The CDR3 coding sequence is TGTGCCAGCCCGGGACAGCCCGACACCGGGGAGCTGTTTTTT. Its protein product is CASPGQPDTGELFF.

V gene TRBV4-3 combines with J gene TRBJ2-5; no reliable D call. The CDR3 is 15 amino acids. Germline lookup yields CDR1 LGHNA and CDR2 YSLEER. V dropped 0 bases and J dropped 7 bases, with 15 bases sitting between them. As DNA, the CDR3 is TGCGCCAGCAGCCAAGAGCCCGCCCCTCCTTCGACCCAGTACTTC. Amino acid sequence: CASSQEPAPPSTQYF.

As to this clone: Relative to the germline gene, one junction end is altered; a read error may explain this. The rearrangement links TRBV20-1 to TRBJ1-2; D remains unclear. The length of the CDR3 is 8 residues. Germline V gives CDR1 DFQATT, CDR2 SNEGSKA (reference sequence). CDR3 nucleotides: TGCAGTGCTAGACACGGCTACTTC. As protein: CSARHGYF.

Here the CDR3 reads CASSQGQGRNSYNEQFF. Written as DNA, the CDR3 is TGCGCCAGCAGCCAGGGGCAGGGCCGTAACTCCTACAATGAGCAGTTCTTC. The chain combines TRBV4-1 with TRBJ2-1; D may be TRBD1 (5 bases). Germline-derived CDR1 and CDR2 are MGHRA and YSYEKL. V shed 3 bases and J shed 0 bases, with 15 bases lying between them. This CDR3 spans 17 amino acids.

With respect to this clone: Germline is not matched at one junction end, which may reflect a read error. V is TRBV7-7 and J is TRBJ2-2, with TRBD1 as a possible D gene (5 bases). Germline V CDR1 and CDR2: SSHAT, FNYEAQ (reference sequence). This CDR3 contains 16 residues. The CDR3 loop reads CASSLRPGSNTGELFF. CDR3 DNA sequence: TGTGCTAGCAGCTTAAGGCCAGGGTCGAACACCGGGGAGCTGTTTTTT.

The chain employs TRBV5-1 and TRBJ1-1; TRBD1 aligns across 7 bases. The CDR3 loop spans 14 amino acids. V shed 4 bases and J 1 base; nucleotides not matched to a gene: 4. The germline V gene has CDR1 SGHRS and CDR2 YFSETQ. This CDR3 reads CASSGPGGNTEAFF. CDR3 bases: TGCGCCAGCAGCGGGCCAGGGGGGAACACTGAAGCTTTCTTT.

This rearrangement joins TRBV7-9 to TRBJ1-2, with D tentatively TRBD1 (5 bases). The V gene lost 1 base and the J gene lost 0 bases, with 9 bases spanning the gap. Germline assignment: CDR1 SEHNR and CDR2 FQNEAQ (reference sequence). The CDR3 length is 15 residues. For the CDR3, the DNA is TGTGCCAGCAGCTTAGGCGGGGGGACTAACTATGGCTACACCTTC. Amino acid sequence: CASSLGGGTNYGYTF. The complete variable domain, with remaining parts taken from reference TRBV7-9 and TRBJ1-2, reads DTGVSQNPRHKITKRGQNVTFRCDPISEHNRLYWYRQTLGQGPEFLTYFQNEAQLEKSRLLSDRFSAERPKGSFSTLEIQRTEQGDSAMYLCASSLGGGTNYGYTFGSGTRLTVV.

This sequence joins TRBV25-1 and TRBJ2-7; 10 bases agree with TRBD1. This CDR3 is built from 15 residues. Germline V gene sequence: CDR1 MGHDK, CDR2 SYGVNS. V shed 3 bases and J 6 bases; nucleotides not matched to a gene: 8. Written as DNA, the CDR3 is TGTGCCAGCAGTGATGACAGGGGGCGACCTAGCGAGCAGTACTTC. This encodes CASSDDRGRPSEQYF.

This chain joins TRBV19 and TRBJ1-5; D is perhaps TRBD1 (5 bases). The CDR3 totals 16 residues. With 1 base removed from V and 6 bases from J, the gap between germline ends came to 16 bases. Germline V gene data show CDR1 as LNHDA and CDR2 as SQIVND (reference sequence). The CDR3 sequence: CASSIGSGGFSQPQHF. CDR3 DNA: TGTGCCAGTAGTATAGGGTCTGGGGGATTTAGTCAGCCCCAGCATTTT.

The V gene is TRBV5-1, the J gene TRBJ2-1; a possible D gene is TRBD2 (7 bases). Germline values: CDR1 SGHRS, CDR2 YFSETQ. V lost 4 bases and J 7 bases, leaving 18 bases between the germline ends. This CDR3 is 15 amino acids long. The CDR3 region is CASSPVGGPQNEQFF. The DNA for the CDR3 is TGCGCCAGCAGCCCGGTGGGGGGGCCACAGAATGAGCAGTTCTTC.

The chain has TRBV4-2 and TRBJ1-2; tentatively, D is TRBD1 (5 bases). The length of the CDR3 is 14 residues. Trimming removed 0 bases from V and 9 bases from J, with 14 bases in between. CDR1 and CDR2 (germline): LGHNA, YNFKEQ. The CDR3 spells CASSQDTSDSSYTF. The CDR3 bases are TGTGCCAGCAGCCAAGACACTTCCGACAGCAGCTACACCTTC.

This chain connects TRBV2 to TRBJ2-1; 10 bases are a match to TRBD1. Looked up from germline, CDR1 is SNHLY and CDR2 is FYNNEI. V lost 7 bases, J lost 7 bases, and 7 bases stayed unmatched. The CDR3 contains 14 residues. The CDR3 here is CASTTTGGGNEQFF. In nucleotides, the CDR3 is TGTGCCAGCACTACGACAGGGGGCGGAAATGAGCAGTTCTTC.

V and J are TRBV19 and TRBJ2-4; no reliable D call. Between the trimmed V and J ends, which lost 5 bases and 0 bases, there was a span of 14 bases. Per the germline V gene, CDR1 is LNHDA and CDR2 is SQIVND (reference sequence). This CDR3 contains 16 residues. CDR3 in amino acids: CASSPEISLAKNIQYF. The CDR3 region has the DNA TGTGCCAGTAGTCCCGAGATATCACTAGCCAAAAACATTCAGTACTTC.

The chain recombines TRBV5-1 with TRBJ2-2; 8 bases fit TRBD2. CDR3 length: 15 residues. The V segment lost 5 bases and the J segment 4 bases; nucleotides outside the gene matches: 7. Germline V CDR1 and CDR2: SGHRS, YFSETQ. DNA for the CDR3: TGCGCCAGCAGTTGGCGGGGGGAAGGCACCGGGGAGCTGTTTTTT. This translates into CASSWRGEGTGELFF. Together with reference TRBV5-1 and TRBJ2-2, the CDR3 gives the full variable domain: KAGVTQTPRYLIKTRGQQVTLSCSPISGHRSVSWYQQTPGQGLQFLFEYFSETQRNKGNFPGRFSGRQFSNSRSEMNVSTLELGDSALYLCASSWRGEGTGELFFGEGSRLTVL.

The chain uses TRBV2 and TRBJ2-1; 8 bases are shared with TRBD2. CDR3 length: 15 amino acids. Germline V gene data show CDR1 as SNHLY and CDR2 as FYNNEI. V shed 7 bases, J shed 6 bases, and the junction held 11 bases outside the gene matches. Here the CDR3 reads CASNREAGALNEQFF. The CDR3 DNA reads TGTGCCAGCAACCGCGAAGCGGGGGCCCTCAATGAGCAGTTCTTC.

In nucleotides, the CDR3 is TGTGCCAGCAGTGAAGGTGGCGAATCTGAGACCCAGTACTTC. Translated: CASSEGGESETQYF. The chain uses TRBV2 and TRBJ2-5, with no clear D. CDR3 length equals 14 residues. The V gene lost 1 base and the J gene lost 5 bases, with 11 bases spanning the gap. In germline, CDR1 is SNHLY, CDR2 FYNNEI.

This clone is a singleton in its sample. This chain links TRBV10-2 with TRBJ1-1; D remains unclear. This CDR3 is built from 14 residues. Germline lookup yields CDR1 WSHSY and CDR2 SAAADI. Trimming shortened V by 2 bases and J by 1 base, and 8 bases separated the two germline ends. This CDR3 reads CASSELWGNTEAFF. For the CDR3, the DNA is TGCGCCAGCAGTGAGCTGTGGGGGAACACTGAAGCTTTCTTT.

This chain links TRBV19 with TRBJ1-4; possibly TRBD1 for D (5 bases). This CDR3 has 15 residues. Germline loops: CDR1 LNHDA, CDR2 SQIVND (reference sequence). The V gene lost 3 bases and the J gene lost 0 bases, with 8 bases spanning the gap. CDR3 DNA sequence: TGTGCCAGTAGTATTACAGGCGCAACTAATGAAAAACTGTTTTTT. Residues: CASSITGATNEKLFF. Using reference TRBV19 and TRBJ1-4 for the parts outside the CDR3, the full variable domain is DGGITQSPKYLFRKEGQNVTLSCEQNLNHDAMYWYRQDPGQGLRLIYYSQIVNDFQKGDIAEGYSVSREKKESFPLTVTSAQKNPTAFYLCASSITGATNEKLFFGSGTQLSVL.